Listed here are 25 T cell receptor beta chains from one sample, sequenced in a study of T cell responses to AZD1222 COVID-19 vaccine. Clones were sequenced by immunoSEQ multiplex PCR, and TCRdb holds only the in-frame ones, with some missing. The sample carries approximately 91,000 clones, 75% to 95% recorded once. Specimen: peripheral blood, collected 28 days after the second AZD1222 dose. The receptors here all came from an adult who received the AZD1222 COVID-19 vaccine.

DNA for the CDR3: TGTGCCAGCAGCTTGGCCGGGGCGGGAGGGCCTAATGAGCAGTTCTTC. This encodes CASSLAGAGGPNEQFF. The V call is TRBV5-4, the J call TRBJ2-1; 9 positions agree with TRBD2. The CDR3 length is 16 residues. Trimming took 0 bases from V and 7 from J; bases not matched to a gene: 8. In germline, CDR1 is SGHNT, CDR2 YYREEE (reference sequence). The variable domain in full, with the rest retrieved from reference TRBV5-4 and TRBJ2-1, is ETGVTQSPTHLIKTRGQQVTLRCSSQSGHNTVSWYQQALGQGPQFIFQYYREEENGRGNFPPRFSGLQFPNYSSELNVNALELDDSALYLCASSLAGAGGPNEQFFGPGTRLTVL.

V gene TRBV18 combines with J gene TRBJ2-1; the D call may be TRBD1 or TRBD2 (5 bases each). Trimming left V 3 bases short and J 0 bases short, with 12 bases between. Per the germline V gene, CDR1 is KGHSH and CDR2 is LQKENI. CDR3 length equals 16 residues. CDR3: CASSPGTASSYNEQFF. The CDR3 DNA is TGTGCCAGCTCACCTGGGACCGCTAGCTCCTACAATGAGCAGTTCTTC.

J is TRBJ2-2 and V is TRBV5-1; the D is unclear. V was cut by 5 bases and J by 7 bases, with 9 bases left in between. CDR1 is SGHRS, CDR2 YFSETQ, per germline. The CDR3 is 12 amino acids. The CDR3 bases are TGCGCCAGCAGTTGGCTGGGCGGGGAGCTGTTTTTT. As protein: CASSWLGGELFF.

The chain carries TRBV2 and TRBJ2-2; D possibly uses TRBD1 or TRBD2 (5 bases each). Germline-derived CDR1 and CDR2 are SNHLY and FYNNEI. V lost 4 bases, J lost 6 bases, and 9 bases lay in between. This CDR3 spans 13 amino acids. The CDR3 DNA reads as TGTGCCAGCAGTGGGGACGGGCCCGGGGAGCTGTTTTTT. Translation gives CASSGDGPGELFF.

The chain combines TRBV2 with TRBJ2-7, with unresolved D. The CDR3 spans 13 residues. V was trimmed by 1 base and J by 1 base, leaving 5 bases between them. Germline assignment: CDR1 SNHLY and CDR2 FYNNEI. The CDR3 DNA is TGTGCCAGCAGTGAAGACGGGTCCTACGAGCAGTACTTC. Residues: CASSEDGSYEQYF.

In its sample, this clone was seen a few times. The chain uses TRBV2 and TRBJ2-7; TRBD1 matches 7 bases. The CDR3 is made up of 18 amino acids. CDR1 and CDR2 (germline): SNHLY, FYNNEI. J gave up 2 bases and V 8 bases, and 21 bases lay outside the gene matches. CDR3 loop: CASRRQGQRDTKTYEQYF. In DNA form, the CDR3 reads TGTGCCAGCCGGAGACAGGGTCAAAGAGACACTAAGACCTACGAGCAGTACTTC.

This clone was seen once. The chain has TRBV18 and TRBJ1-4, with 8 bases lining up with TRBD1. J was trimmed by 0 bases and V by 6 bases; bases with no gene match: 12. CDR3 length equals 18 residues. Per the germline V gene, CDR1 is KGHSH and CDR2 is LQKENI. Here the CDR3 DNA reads TGTGCCAGCTCGGACGGACAGGGCTTGAGGGCAACTAATGAAAAACTGTTTTTT. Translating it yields CASSDGQGLRATNEKLFF.

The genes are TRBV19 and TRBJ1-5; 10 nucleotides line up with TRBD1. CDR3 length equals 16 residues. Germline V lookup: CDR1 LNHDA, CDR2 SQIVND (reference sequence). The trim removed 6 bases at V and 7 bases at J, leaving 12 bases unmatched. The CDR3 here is CASRPVRDRGRQPQHF. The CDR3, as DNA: TGTGCCAGTAGACCCGTACGGGACAGGGGTAGACAGCCCCAGCATTTT.

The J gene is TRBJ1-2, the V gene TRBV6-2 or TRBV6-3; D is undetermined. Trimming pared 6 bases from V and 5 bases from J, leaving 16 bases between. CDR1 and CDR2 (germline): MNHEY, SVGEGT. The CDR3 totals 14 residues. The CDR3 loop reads CASSREPPFYGYTF. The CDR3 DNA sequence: TGTGCCAGCAGCCGGGAGCCGCCCTTTTATGGCTACACCTTC.

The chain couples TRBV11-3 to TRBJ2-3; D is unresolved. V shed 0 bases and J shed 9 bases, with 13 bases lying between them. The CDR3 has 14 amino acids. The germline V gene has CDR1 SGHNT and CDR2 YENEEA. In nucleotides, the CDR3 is TGTGCCAGCAGCTTAGATGGGGAATCGGGCACGCAGTATTTT. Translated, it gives CASSLDGESGTQYF.

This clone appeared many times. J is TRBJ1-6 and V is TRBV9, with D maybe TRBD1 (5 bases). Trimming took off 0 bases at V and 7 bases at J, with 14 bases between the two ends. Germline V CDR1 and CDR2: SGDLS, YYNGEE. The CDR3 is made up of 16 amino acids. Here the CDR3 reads CASSVGDGRGNSPLHF. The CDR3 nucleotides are TGTGCCAGCAGCGTAGGGGACGGCAGAGGCAATTCACCCCTCCACTTT.

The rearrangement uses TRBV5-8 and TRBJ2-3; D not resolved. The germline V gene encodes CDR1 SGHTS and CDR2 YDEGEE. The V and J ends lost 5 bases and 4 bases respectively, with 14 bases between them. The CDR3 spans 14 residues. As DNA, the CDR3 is TGTGCCAGCAGGTCCCCTGGTCCGGCAGATACGCAGTATTTT. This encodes CASRSPGPADTQYF.

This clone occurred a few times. The CDR3 region is CASSGTSGRVWEETQYF. The CDR3 coding sequence is TGTGCCAGCAGTGGGACTAGCGGGAGGGTTTGGGAAGAGACCCAGTACTTC. The chain is built from TRBV2 and TRBJ2-5, with TRBD2 matching over 15 bases. With 4 bases clipped from V and 3 bases from J, the junction kept 6 bases outside the gene matches. This CDR3 is built from 17 residues. Germline values: CDR1 SNHLY, CDR2 FYNNEI.

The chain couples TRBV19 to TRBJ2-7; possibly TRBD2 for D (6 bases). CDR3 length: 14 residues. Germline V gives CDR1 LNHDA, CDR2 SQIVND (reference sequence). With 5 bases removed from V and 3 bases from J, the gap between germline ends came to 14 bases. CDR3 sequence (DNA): TGTGCCAGTAGTCAGACCGTAGCGGACTACGAGCAGTACTTC. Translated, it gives CASSQTVADYEQYF.

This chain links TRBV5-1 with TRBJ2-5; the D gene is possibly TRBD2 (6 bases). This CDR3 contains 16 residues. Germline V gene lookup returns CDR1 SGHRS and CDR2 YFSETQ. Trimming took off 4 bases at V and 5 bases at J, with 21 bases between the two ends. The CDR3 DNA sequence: TGCGCCAGCAGCCCCACCTCCTCTAGCGCTGGGGAGACCCAGTACTTC. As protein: CASSPTSSSAGETQYF.

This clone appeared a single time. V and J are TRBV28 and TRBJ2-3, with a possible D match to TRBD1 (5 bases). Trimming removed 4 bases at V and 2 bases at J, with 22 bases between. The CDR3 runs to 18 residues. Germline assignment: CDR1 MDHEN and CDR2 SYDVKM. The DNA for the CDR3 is TGTGCCAGCAGTTCGTCGACACGTTATCAGGGTGTCACAGATACGCAGTATTTT. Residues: CASSSSTRYQGVTDTQYF. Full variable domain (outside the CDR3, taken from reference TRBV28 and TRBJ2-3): DVKVTQSSRYLVKRTGEKVFLECVQDMDHENMFWYRQDPGLGLRLIYFSYDVKMKEKGDIPEGYSVSREKKERFSLILESASTNQTSMYLCASSSSTRYQGVTDTQYFGPGTRLTVL.

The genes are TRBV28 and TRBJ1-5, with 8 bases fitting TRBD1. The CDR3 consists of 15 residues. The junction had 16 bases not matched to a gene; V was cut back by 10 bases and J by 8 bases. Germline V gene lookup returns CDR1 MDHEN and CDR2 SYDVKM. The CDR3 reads CATDAGTGVWEPQHF. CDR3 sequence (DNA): TGTGCCACGGACGCCGGGACAGGAGTCTGGGAGCCCCAGCATTTT.

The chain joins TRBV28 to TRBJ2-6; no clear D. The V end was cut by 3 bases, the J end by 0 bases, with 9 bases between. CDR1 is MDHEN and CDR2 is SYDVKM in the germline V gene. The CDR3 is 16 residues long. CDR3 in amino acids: CASSFGRGSGANVLTF. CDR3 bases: TGTGCCAGCAGTTTTGGACGAGGCTCTGGGGCCAACGTCCTGACTTTC. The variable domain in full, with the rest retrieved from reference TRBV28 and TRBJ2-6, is DVKVTQSSRYLVKRTGEKVFLECVQDMDHENMFWYRQDPGLGLRLIYFSYDVKMKEKGDIPEGYSVSREKKERFSLILESASTNQTSMYLCASSFGRGSGANVLTFGAGSRLTVL.

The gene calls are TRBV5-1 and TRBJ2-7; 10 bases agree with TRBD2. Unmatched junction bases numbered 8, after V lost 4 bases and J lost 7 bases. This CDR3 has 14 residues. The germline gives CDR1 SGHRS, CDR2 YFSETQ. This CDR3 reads CASSPGLARAEQYF. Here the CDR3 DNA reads TGCGCCAGCAGCCCGGGACTAGCGCGGGCTGAGCAGTACTTC.

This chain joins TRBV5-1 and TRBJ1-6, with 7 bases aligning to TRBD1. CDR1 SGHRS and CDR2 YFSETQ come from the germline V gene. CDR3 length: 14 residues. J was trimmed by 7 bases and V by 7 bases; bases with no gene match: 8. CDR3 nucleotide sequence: TGCGCCAGCGCTCTGGGGACAGAAAATTCACCCCTCCACTTT. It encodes CASALGTENSPLHF.

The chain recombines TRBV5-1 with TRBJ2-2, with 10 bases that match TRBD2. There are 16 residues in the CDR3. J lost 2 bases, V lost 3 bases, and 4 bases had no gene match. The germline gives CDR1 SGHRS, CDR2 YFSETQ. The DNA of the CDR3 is TGCGCCAGCAGCTCGGGACTAGCGAGAAACACCGGGGAGCTGTTTTTT. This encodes CASSSGLARNTGELFF.

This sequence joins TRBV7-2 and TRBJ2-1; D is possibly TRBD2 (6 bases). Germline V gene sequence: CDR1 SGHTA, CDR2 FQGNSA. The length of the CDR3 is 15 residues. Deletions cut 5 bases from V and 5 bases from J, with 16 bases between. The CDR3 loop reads CASSPFTSLDNEQFF. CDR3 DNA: TGTGCCAGCAGCCCATTCACTAGCCTAGACAATGAGCAGTTCTTC. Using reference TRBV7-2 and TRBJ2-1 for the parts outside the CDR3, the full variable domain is GAGVSQSPSNKVTEKGKDVELRCDPISGHTALYWYRQSLGQGLEFLIYFQGNSAPDKSGLPSDRFSAERTGGSVSTLTIQRTQQEDSAVYLCASSPFTSLDNEQFFGPGTRLTVL.

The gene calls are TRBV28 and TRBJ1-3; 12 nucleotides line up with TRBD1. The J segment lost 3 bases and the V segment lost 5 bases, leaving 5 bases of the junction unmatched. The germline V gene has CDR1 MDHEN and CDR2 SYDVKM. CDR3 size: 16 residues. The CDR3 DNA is TGTGCCAGCAGTGCGGGGGACAGGGGGCATGGAAACACCATATATTTT. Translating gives CASSAGDRGHGNTIYF.

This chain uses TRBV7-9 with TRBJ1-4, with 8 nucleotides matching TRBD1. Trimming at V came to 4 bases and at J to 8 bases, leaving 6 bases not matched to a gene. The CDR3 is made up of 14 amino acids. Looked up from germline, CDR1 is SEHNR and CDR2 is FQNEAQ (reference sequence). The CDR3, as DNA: TGTGCCAGCAGCTCCGGACAGGGTGAAGAAAAACTGTTTTTT. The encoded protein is CASSSGQGEEKLFF.

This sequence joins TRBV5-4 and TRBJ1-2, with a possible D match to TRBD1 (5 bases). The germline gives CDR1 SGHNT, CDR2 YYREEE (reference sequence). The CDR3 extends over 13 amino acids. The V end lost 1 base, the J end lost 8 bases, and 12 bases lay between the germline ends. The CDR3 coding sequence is TGTGCCAGCAGCTTGACGGGGGTGAGCGGCTACACCTTC. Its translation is CASSLTGVSGYTF. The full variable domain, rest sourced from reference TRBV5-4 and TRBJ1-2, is ETGVTQSPTHLIKTRGQQVTLRCSSQSGHNTVSWYQQALGQGPQFIFQYYREEENGRGNFPPRFSGLQFPNYSSELNVNALELDDSALYLCASSLTGVSGYTFGSGTRLTVV.